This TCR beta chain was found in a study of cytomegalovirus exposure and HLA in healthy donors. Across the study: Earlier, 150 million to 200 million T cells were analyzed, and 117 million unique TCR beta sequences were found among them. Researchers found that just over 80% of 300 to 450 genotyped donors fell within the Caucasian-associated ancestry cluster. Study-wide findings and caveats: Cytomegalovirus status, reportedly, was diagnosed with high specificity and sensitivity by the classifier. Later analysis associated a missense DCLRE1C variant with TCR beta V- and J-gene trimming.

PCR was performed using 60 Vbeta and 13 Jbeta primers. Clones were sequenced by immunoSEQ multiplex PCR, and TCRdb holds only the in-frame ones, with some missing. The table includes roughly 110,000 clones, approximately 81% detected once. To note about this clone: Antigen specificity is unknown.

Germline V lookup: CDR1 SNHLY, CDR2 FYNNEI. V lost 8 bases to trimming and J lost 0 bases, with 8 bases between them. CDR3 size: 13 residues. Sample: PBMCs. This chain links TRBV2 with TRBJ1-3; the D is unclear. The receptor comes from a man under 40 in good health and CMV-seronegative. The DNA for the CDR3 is TGTGCCAGCCCGGGGAGCTCTGGAAACACCATATATTTT. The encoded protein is CASPGSSGNTIYF. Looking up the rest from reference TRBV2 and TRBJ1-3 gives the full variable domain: EPEVTQTPSHQVTQMGQEVILRCVPISNHLYFYWYRQILGQKVEFLVSFYNNEISEKSEIFDDQFSVERPDGSNFTLKIRSTKLEDSAMYFCASPGSSGNTIYFGEGSWLTVV.